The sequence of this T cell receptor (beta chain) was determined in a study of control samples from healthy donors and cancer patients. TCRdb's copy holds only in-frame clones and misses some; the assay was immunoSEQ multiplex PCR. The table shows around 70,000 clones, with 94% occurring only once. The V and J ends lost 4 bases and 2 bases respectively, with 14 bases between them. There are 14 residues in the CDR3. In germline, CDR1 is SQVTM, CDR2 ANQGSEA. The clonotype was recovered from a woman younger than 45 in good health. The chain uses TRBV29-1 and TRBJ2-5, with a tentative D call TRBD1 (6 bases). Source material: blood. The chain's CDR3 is CSVVYRALQETQYF. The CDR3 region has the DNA TGCAGCGTTGTGTACAGGGCACTTCAAGAGACCCAGTACTTC.